This TCR beta chain was found in a study of CD8 T cells in Susac syndrome. When the RNA was reverse transcribed, random hexamers were used with an input of 0.5 to 1 ug. A single record per CDR3 protein comes from TCRdb applying MiXCR to the immunoSEQ multiplex PCR reads. The sample consists of under 150,000 distinct CDR3 sequences, approximately 89% of them appearing once. The CDR3 has 14 amino acids. Trimming removed 4 bases from V and 0 bases from J, with 4 bases in between. Germline CDR1 and CDR2: MRHNA and SNTAGT. The sample comprised CD8+ T cells from PBMCs. The TCR comes from a human donor with multiple sclerosis. V is TRBV6-4 and J is TRBJ2-6; D uncertain. CDR3 region: CASSVSSGANVLTF. The CDR3 region has the DNA TGTGCCAGCAGTGTGAGCTCTGGGGCCAACGTCCTGACTTTC.